This T cell receptor (beta chain) was profiled in a study of regulatory dendritic cells for organ transplantation. Study-level results: Of resting T cell subsets, memory CD8+ had the most alloreactive clonotypes.

Memory T cells were CD45RO+, naive were CD45RA+, sorted by FACS. Here immunoSEQ multiplex PCR was the method, and the copy in TCRdb shows in-frame clones only, minus some. The data hold approximately 35,000 clones, with 85% to 90% observed a single time. In regard to this clone: Its antigen is unknown.

The sequencing sample was made of naive CD4+ T cells from blood. As to subset: CD45RA+ naive T cells. This clonotype was obtained from a human donor in good health.

CDR3 DNA: TGTGCCAGCAGTTTCCGGGGCATGAACACTGAAGCTTTCTTT. Protein sequence: CASSFRGMNTEAFF. The J gene is TRBJ1-1, the V gene TRBV27; D perhaps matches TRBD1 (5 bases). CDR1 is MNHEY and CDR2 is SMNVEV in the germline V gene (reference sequence). This CDR3 region has 14 residues. Between the trimmed V and J ends, which lost 3 bases and 0 bases, there was a span of 8 bases.